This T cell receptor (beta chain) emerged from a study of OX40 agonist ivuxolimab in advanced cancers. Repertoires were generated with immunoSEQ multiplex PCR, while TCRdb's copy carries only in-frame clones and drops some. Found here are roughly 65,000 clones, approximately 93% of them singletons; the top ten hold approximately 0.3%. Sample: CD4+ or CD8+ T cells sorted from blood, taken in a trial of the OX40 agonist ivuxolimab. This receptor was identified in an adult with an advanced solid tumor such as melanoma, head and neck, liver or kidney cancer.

The CDR3 is CASSFSLAGVIAYNEQFF. As DNA, the CDR3 is TGTGCCAGCAGCTTTTCACTAGCGGGAGTAATCGCCTACAATGAGCAGTTCTTC. This chain links TRBV13 with TRBJ2-1; 11 bases agree with TRBD2. Germline CDR1 PRHDT, CDR2 FYEKMQ (reference sequence). There are 18 residues in the CDR3. Trimming took 3 bases from V and 2 from J; bases not matched to a gene: 9.